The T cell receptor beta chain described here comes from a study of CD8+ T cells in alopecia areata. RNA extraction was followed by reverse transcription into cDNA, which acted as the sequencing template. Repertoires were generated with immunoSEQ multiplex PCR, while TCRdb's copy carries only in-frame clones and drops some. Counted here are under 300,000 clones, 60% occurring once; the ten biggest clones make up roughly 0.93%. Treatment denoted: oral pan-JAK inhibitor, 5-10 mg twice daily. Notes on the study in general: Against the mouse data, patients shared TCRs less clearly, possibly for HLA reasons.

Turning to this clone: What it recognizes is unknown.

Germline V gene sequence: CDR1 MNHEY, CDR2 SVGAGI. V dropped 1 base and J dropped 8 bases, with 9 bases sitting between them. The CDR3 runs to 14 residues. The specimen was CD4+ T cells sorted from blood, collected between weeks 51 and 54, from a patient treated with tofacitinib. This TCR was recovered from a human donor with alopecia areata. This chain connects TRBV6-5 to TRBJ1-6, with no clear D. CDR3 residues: CASSYYVGYSPLHF. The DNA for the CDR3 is TGTGCCAGCAGTTACTATGTAGGTTATTCACCCCTCCACTTT.